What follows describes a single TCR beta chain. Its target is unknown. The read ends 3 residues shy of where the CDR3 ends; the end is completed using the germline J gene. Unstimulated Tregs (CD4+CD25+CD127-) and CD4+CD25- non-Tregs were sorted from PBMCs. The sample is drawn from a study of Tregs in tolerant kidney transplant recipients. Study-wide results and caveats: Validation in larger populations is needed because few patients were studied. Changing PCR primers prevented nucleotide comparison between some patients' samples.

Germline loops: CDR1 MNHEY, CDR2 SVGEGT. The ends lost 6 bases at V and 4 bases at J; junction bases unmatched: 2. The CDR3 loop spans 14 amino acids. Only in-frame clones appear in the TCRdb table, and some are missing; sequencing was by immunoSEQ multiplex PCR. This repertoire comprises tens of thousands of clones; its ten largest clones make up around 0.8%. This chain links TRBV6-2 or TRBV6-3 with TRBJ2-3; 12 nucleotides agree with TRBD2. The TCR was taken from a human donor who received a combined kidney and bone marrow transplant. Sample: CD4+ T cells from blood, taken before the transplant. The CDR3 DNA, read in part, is TGTGCCAGCAGACCTAGCGGGAGGGCAGATACG. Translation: CASRPSGRADT. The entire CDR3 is CASRPSGRADTQYF.